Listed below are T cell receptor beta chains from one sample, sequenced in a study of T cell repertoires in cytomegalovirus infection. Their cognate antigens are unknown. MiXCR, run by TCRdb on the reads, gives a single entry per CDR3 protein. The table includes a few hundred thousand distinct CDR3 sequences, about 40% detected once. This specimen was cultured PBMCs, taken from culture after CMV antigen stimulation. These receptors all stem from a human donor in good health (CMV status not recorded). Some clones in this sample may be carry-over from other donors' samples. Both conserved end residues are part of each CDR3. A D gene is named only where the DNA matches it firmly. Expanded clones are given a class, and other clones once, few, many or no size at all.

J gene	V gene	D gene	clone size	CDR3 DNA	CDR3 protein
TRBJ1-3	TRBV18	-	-	TGTGCCAGCTCACCATTTCAAGAGGGAAGCGCTGGAAACACCATATATTTT	CASSPFQEGSAGNTIYF
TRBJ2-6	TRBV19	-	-	TGTGCCAGTAGTATGGGGTGGCGGAAAAGCTCTGGGGCCAACGTCCTGACTTTC	CASSMGWRKSSGANVLTF
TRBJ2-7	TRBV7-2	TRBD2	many	TGTGCCAGCAGCTTAAGAGTAGCGGGCTCCTACGAGCAGTACTTC	CASSLRVAGSYEQYF
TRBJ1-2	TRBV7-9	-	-	TGTGCCAGCAGCTTAGGACAGCCCGTATTCTATGGCTACACCTTC	CASSLGQPVFYGYTF
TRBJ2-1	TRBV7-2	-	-	TGTGCCAGCAGCTTACTAGGTGCGAGGTCCTACAATGAGCAGTTCTTC	CASSLLGARSYNEQFF
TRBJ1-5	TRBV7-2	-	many	TGTGCCAGCAGCTCCGCCCCGGGTGGTTATCAGCCCCAGCATTTT	CASSSAPGGYQPQHF
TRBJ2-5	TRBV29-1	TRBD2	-	TGCAGCGTTGGGGCGGGAGTCGACGAGACCCAGTACTTC	CSVGAGVDETQYF
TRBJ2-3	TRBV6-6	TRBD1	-	TGTGCCAGCAGTTACGACAGGGGAAGAGATACGCAGTATTTT	CASSYDRGRDTQYF
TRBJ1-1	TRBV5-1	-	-	TGCGCCAGCAGAACGGACAGCTCTGAAGCTTTCTTT	CASRTDSSEAFF
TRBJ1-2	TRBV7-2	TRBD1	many	TGTGCCAGCAGTTCCGGGACAGTAGACTATGGCTACACCTTC	CASSSGTVDYGYTF
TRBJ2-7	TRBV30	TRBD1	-	TGTGCCTGGGGGAGGTTTATAGGCCGGACAGGGGGTAACGAGCAGTACTTC	CAWGRFIGRTGGNEQYF
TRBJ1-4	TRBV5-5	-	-	TGTGCCAGCAGCCCGCGGACCTACCGCCATGAAAAACTGTTTTTT	CASSPRTYRHEKLFF
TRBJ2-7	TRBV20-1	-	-	TGCAGTGCGGCAGGATACTACGAGCAGTACTTC	CSAAGYYEQYF
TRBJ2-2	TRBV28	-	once	TGTGCCAGCAGTCTCCTATACACCGGGGAGCTGTTTTTT	CASSLLYTGELFF
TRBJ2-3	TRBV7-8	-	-	TGTGCCAGCAGCTTAGAGGTATCTCTTGAAGATACGCAGTATTTT	CASSLEVSLEDTQYF
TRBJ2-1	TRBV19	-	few	TGTGCCAGTAGTACCTCTAGGGCAAGGAATGAGCAGTTCTTC	CASSTSRARNEQFF
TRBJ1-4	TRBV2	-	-	TGTGCCAGCAGTGAAGTCAGCTCGAGAGGGGAACTGTTTTTT	CASSEVSSRGELFF
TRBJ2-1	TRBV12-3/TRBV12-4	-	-	TGTGCCAGCAGCCCATACCTGGGGGCGGCTGAGCAGTTCTTC	CASSPYLGAAEQFF
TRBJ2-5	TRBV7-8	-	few	TGTGCCAGCAGCTTAGACGATAGTTTTACCCAGTACTTC	CASSLDDSFTQYF
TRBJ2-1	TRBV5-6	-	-	TGTGCCAGCAGCTTGGTTGACAGCCGCTCCTACAATGAGCAGTTCTTC	CASSLVDSRSYNEQFF
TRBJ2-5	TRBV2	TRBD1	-	TGTGCCAAGACGACAGGGGCCCAAGAGACCCAGTACTTC	CAKTTGAQETQYF
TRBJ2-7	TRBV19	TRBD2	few	TGTGCCAGTAGGCGGACTAGCGGTTCCTACGAGCAGTACTTC	CASRRTSGSYEQYF
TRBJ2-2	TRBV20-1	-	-	TGCAGTGCTCGGACCGGAGGGTACACCGGGGAGCTGTTTTTT	CSARTGGYTGELFF
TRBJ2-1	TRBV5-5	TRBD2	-	TGTGCCAGCAGCGGTCGGGCGGGGGACAATGAGCAGTTCTTC	CASSGRAGDNEQFF
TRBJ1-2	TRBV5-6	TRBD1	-	TGTGCCAGCAGATTCGACAGGGTGGCGTATGGCTACACCTTC	CASRFDRVAYGYTF
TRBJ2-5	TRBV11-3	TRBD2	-	TGTGCCAGCAGCATTGGACTAGCGGGAACCAAAAAAGAGACCCAGTACTTC	CASSIGLAGTKKETQYF
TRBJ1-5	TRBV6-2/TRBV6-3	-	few	TGTGCCAGCAGTTACGTGGCAGTGGAACAGCCCCAGCATTTT	CASSYVAVEQPQHF
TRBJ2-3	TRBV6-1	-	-	TGTGCCAGCAGGGCACAGGGAACAGATACGCAGTATTTT	CASRAQGTDTQYF
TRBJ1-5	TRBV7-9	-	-	TGTGCCAGCAGCTCTTCGGGAGGGGTTCCTAGCAATCAGCCCCAGCATTTT	CASSSSGGVPSNQPQHF
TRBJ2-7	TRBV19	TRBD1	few	TGTGCCAGTAGGACCGGGACAGGGGGTTACGAGCAGTACTTC	CASRTGTGGYEQYF
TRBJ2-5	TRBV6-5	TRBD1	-	TGTGCCAGCAATGGACAGGTCCGAGAGACCCAGTACTTC	CASNGQVRETQYF
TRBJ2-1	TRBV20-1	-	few	TGCAGTGCTAAGTCGTGGCGAGGGTATAATGAGCAGTTCTTC	CSAKSWRGYNEQFF
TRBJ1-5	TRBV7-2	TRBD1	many	TGTGCCAGCAGCCCCTTCGACAGGGGTGGTCAGCCCCAGCATTTT	CASSPFDRGGQPQHF
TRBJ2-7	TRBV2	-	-	TGTGCCAGCCGGGTCAGAGGGTTCGAGCAGTACTTC	CASRVRGFEQYF
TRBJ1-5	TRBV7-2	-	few	TGTGCCAGCAGCTTAAAAGGAGGGAATCAGCCCCAGCATTTT	CASSLKGGNQPQHF
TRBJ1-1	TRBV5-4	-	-	TGTGCCAGCAGGCGCGACAGTTACACTGAAGCTTTCTTT	CASRRDSYTEAFF
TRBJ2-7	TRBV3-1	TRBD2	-	TGTGCCAGCAGCCCATCGACTAGCGGGAGATACGAGCAGTACTTC	CASSPSTSGRYEQYF
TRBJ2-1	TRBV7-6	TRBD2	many	TGTGCCAGCAGTCTTGCTAGCGGGACGAATGAGCAGTTCTTC	CASSLASGTNEQFF
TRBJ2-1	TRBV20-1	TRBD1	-	TGCAGTGCTAACACTGACAGGGTGGTCTACAATGAGCAGTTCTTC	CSANTDRVVYNEQFF
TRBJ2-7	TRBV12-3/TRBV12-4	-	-	TGTGCCAGCAGTCCTGGGGTCGGGCAGTACTTC	CASSPGVGQYF
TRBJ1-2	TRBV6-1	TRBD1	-	TGTGCCAGCGGACAGGGGGACTATGGCTACACCTTC	CASGQGDYGYTF
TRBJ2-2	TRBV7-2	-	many	TGTGCCAGCAGCATCCTCGGGACGAGGAACACCGGGGAGCTGTTTTTT	CASSILGTRNTGELFF
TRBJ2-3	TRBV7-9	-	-	TGTGCCAGCAGCCCCGTCGACTATTCGCAGTATTTT	CASSPVDYSQYF
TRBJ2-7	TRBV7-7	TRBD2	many	TGTGCCAGCAGCTTAGGGCGGGAGGCGGCCTACGAGCAGTACTTC	CASSLGREAAYEQYF
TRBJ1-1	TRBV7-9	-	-	TGTGCCAGCAGCTTTTGGTCGAACACTGAAGCTTTCTTT	CASSFWSNTEAFF
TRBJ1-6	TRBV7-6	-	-	TGTGCCAGCAGCTTAGATGCTTATAATTCACCCCTCCACTTT	CASSLDAYNSPLHF